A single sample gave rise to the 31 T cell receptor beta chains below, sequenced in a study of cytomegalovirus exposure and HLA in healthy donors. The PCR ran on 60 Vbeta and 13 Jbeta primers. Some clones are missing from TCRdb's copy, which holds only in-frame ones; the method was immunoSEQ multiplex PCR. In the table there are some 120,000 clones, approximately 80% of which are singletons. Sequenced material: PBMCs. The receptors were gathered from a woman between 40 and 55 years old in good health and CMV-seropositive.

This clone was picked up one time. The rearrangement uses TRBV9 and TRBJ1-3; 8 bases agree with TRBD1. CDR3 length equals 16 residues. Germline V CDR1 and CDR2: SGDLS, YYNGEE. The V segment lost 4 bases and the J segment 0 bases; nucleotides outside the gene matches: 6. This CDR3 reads CASSTTGVVSGNTIYF. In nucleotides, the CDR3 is TGTGCCAGCAGCACGACAGGGGTTGTCTCTGGAAACACCATATATTTT.

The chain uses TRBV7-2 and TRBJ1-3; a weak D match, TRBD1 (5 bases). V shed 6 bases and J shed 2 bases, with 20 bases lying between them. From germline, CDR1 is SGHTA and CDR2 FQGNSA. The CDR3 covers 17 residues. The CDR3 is CASSYSGYSMAGNTIYF. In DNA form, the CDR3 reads TGTGCCAGCAGTTACTCAGGGTATTCAATGGCTGGAAACACCATATATTTT.

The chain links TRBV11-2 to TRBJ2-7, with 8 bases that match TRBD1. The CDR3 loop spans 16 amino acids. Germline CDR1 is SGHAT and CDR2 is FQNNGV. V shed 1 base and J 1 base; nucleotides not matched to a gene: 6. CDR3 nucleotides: TGTGCCAGCAGCTTAGGCAGGGGGCGACCGTCCTACGAGCAGTACTTC. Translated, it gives CASSLGRGRPSYEQYF.

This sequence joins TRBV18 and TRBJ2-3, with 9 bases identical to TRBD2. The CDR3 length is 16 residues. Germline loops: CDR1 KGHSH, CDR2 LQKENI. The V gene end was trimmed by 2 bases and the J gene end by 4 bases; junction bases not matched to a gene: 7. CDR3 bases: TGTGCCAGCTCACCAATCGTAGCGGGAGTTGCAGATACGCAGTATTTT. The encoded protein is CASSPIVAGVADTQYF.

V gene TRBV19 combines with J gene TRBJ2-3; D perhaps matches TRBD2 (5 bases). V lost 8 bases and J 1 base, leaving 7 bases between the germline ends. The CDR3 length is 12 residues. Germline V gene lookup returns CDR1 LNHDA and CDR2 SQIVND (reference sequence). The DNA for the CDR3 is TGTGCCAGTGAGGGCGGCACAGATACGCAGTATTTT. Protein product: CASEGGTDTQYF.

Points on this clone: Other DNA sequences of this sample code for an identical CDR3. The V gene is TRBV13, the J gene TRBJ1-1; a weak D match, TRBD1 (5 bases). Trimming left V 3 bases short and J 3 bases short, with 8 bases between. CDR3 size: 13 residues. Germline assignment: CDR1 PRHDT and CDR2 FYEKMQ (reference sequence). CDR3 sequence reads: CASSLGGDTEAFF. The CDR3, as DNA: TGTGCCAGCAGCTTGGGGGGGGACACTGAAGCTTTCTTT.

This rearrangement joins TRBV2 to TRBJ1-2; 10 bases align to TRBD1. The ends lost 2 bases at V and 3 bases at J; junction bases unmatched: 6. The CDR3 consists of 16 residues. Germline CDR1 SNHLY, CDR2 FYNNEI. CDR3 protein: CASSEWDRGHDYGYTF. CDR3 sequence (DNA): TGTGCCAGCAGTGAATGGGACAGGGGCCATGACTATGGCTACACCTTC.

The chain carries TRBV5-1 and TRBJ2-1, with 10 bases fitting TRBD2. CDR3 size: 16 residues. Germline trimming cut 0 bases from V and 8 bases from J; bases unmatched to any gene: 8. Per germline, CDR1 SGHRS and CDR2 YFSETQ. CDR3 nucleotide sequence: TGCGCCAGCAGCTTGGCCCTAGCGGGAGATGTAGATGAGCAGTTCTTC. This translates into CASSLALAGDVDEQFF.

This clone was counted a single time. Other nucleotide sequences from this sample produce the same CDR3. DNA of the CDR3: TGTGCCAGCAGCTTAGTCGGAGGGGACTACGAGCAGTACTTC. It yields the protein CASSLVGGDYEQYF. The chain is built from TRBV7-2 and TRBJ2-7, with a tentative D call TRBD2 (6 bases). The CDR3 has 14 amino acids. The germline V gene encodes CDR1 SGHTA and CDR2 FQGNSA. Between the trimmed V and J ends, which lost 1 base and 3 bases, there was a span of 10 bases.

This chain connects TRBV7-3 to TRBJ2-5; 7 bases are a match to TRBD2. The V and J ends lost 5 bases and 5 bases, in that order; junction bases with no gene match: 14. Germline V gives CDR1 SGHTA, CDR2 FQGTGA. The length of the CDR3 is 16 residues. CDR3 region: CASSPQPASGWETQYF. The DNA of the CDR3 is TGTGCCAGCAGCCCACAGCCGGCTAGCGGTTGGGAGACCCAGTACTTC.

The CDR3 loop is CASRYGPPMNTEAFF. The CDR3 coding sequence is TGTGCCAGCAGATACGGGCCGCCTATGAACACTGAAGCTTTCTTT. The chain joins TRBV6-6 to TRBJ1-1, with D uncertain. Germline CDR1 MNHNY, CDR2 SVGAGI (reference sequence). The CDR3 totals 15 residues. The ends were cut back, 6 bases at V and 0 bases at J, with 14 bases in the middle.

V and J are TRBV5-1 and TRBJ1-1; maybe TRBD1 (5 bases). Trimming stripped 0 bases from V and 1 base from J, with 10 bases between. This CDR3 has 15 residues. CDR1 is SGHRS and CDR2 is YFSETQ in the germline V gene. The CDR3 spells CASSLGLGANTEAFF. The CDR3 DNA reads TGCGCCAGCAGCTTGGGACTTGGGGCGAACACTGAAGCTTTCTTT. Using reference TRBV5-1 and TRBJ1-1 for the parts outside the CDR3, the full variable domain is KAGVTQTPRYLIKTRGQQVTLSCSPISGHRSVSWYQQTPGQGLQFLFEYFSETQRNKGNFPGRFSGRQFSNSRSEMNVSTLELGDSALYLCASSLGLGANTEAFFGQGTRLTVV.

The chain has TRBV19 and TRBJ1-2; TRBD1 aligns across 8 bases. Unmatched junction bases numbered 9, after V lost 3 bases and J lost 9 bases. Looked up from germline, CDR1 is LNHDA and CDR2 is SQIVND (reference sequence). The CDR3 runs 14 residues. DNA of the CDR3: TGTGCCAGTAGTATTGACAGGGGACGTTTTAGCTACACCTTC. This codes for CASSIDRGRFSYTF.

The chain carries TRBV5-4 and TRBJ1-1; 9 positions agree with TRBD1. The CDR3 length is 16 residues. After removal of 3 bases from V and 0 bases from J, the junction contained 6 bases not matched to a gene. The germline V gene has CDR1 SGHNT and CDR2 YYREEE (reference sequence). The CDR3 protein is CASSSGQGRMNTEAFF. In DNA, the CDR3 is TGTGCCAGCAGCTCGGGACAGGGCCGCATGAACACTGAAGCTTTCTTT.

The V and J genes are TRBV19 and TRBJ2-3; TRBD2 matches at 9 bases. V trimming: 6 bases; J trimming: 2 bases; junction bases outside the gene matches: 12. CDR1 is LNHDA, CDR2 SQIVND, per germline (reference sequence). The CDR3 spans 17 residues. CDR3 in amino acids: CASSTHEASGVTDTQYF. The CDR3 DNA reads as TGTGCCAGTAGCACTCATGAGGCTAGCGGGGTCACAGATACGCAGTATTTT.

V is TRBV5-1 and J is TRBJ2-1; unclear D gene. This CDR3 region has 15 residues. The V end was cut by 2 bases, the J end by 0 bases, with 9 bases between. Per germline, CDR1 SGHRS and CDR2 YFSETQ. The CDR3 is CASSLPGASYNEQFF. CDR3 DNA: TGCGCCAGCAGCTTACCGGGTGCCTCCTACAATGAGCAGTTCTTC.

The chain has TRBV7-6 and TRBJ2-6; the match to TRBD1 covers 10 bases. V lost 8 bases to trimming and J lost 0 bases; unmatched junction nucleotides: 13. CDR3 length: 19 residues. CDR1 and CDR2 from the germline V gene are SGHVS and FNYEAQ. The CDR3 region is CASADKGTGEFSGANVLTF. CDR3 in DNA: TGTGCCAGCGCTGATAAGGGGACAGGGGAATTCTCTGGGGCCAACGTCCTGACTTTC. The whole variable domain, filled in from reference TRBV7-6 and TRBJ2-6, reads GAGVSQSPRYKVTKRGQDVALRCDPISGHVSLYWYRQALGQGPEFLTYFNYEAQQDKSGLPNDRFSAERPEGSISTLTIQRTEQRDSAMYRCASADKGTGEFSGANVLTFGAGSRLTVL.

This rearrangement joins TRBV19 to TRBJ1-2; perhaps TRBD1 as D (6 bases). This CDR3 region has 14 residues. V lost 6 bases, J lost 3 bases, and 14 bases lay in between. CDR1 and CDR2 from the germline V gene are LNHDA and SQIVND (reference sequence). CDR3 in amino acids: CASSAPGTHYGYTF. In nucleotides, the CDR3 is TGTGCCAGTAGCGCACCGGGGACACACTATGGCTACACCTTC.

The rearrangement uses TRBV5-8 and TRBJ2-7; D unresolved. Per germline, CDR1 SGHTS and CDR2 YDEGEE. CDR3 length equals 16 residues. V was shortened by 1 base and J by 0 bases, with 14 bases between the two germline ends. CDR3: CASSLHVGVLSYEQYF. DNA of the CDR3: TGTGCCAGCAGCTTGCATGTGGGCGTCCTCTCCTACGAGCAGTACTTC.

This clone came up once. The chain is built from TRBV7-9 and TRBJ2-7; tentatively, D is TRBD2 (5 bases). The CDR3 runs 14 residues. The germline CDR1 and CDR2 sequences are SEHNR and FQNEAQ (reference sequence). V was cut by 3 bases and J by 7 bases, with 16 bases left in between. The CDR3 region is CASSFRDLAGEQYF. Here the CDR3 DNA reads TGTGCCAGCAGCTTTAGGGATCTAGCCGGAGAGCAGTACTTC.

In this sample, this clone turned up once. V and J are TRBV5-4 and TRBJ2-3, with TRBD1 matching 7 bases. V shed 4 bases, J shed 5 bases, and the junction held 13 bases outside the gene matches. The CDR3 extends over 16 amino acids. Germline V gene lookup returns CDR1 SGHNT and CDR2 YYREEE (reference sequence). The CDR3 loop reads CASSQPGQPRGDTQYF. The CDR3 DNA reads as TGTGCCAGCAGCCAGCCGGGACAGCCCCGTGGAGATACGCAGTATTTT.

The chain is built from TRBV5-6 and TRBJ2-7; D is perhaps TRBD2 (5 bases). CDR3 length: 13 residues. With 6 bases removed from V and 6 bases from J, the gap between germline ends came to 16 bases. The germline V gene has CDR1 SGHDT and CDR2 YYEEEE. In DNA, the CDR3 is TGTGCCAGCACTGACTATCCCTCGGGCGAGCAGTACTTC. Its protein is CASTDYPSGEQYF.

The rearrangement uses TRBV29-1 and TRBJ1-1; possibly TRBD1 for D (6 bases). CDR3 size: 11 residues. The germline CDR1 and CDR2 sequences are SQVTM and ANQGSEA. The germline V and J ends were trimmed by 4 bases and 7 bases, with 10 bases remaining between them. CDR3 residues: CSVAQTGEAFF. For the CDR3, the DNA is TGCAGCGTTGCCCAGACAGGTGAAGCTTTCTTT.

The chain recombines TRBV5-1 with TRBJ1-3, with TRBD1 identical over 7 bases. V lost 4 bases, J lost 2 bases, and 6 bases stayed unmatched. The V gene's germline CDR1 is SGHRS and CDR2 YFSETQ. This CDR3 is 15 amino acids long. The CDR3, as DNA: TGCGCCAGCAGCCCCCAACAGGGGACTGGAAACACCATATATTTT. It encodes CASSPQQGTGNTIYF. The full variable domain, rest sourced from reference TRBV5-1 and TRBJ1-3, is KAGVTQTPRYLIKTRGQQVTLSCSPISGHRSVSWYQQTPGQGLQFLFEYFSETQRNKGNFPGRFSGRQFSNSRSEMNVSTLELGDSALYLCASSPQQGTGNTIYFGEGSWLTVV.

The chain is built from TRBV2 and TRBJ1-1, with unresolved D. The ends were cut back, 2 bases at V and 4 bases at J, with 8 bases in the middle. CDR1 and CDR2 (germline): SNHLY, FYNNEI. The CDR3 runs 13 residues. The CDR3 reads CASSELGATEAFF. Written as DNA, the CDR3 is TGTGCCAGCAGTGAACTGGGAGCCACTGAAGCTTTCTTT.

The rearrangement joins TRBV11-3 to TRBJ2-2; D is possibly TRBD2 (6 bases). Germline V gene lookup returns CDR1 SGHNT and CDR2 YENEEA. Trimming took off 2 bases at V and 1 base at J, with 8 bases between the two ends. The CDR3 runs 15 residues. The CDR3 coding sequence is TGTGCCAGCAGCTTATGGGGGGAGAACACCGGGGAGCTGTTTTTT. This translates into CASSLWGENTGELFF.

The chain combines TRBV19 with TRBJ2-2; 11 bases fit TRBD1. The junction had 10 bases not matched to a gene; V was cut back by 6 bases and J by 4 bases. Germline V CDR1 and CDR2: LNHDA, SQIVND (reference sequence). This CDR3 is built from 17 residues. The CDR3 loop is CASRTGTGGLSTGELFF. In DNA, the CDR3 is TGTGCCAGTAGAACCGGGACAGGGGGATTGAGCACCGGGGAGCTGTTTTTT.

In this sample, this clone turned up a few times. CDR3 sequence: CASSSGQGSHEQYF. CDR3 in DNA: TGCGCCAGCAGCTCCGGACAGGGTTCCCACGAGCAGTACTTC. The chain employs TRBV5-1 and TRBJ2-7, with 8 bases aligning to TRBD1. J lost 5 bases, V lost 3 bases, and 7 bases had no gene match. This CDR3 is built from 14 residues. The germline V gene has CDR1 SGHRS and CDR2 YFSETQ.

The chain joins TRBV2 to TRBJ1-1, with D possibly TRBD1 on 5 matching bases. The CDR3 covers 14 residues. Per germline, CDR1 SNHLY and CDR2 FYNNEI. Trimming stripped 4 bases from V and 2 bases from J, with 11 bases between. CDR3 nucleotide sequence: TGTGCCAGCAGTGTAGACAGATATAACACTGAAGCTTTCTTT. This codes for CASSVDRYNTEAFF.

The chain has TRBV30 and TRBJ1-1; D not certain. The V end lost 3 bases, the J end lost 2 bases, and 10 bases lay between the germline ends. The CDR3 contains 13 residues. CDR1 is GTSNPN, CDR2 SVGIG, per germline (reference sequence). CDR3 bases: TGTGCCTGGAGGCTGACACCCAACACTGAAGCTTTCTTT. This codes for CAWRLTPNTEAFF.

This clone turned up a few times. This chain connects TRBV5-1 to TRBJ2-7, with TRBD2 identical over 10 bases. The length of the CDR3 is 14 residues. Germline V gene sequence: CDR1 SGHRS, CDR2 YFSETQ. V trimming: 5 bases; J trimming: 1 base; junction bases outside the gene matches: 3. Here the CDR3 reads CASSYSGRSYEQYF. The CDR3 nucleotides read TGCGCCAGCAGTTATAGCGGGAGGTCCTACGAGCAGTACTTC.